This T cell receptor beta chain comes out of a study of blood T cells in healthy people across ages. Together with a sample-barcoded 5' primer, a J-beta primer mix was included in a second PCR lasting about 6 to 11 cycles. TCRdb redid the calling of the 5' RACE reads with MiXCR, one entry per CDR3 protein. The table records about 1.6 million distinct CDR3 sequences, roughly a third of them present only once. Around 9.5 milliliters of peripheral blood were drawn from each donor. The CDR3 sequence is 14 residues long. The specimen was blood. This sequence was found in a woman in her 30s in good health. The chain uses TRBV21-1 and TRBJ2-7; whether TRBD1, the table's D call, matches the DNA was not checked. TRBV21-1 has pseudogene status. Here the CDR3 DNA reads TGTGCCAGCGAGACGCCGGGACAGGGGTACGAGCAGTACTTC. Translating gives CASETPGQGYEQYF.